This TCR beta chain appears in the sequencing data of a study of cytomegalovirus exposure and HLA in healthy donors. Study details: In a previous analysis, approximately 110 million unique TCR beta sequences were found from some 180 million T cells.

Whole-study findings and limits: An analysis that came later showed most CMV-associated TCR beta chains appearing HLA-restricted. Donors belonging to an Asian-associated ancestry cluster reportedly showed fewer N-insertions in productive TCRs than the 666-donor mean, according to what a later analysis found.

Note on this clone: Its antigen is still unknown.

Germline assignment: CDR1 MNHEY and CDR2 SMNVEV (reference sequence). CDR3 length equals 11 residues. Deletions cut 4 bases from V and 6 bases from J, with 7 bases between. Primers for the PCR totalled 60 Vbeta and 13 Jbeta. Assay: immunoSEQ multiplex PCR; the TCRdb copy retains only in-frame clones and omits some. The top ten hold approximately 0.47% of the sample, which has 200,000 to 300,000 clones, roughly 73% seen once. This sequence joins TRBV27 and TRBJ2-7; D call uncertain. Material for sequencing was PBMCs. The TCR was taken from a boy aged 5-17 years in good health and CMV-seronegative. This CDR3 is CASSSHCEQYF. The CDR3 DNA sequence: TGTGCCAGCAGTTCCCATTGCGAGCAGTACTTC.